The present T cell receptor beta chain was sequenced within a study of T cells after yellow fever vaccination. Study-wide findings and caveats: Peak timing came faster in the weaker secondary response, day 5 versus 15. Researchers cautioned that FACS-sorted repertoires could harbor abundant clonotypes contaminating from the bulk population.

V shed 5 bases, J shed 3 bases, and the junction held 7 bases outside the gene matches. The CDR3 spans 14 residues. Germline CDR1 and CDR2: DFQATT and SNEGSKA (reference sequence). As to this clonotype: Its antigen is undetermined.

By 5'RACE template switching, TCR cDNA was produced, with a universal primer site and UMIs added in the process. MiXCR, run by TCRdb on the 5' RACE reads, gives a single entry per CDR3 protein. The profile shows about 320,000 distinct CDR3 sequences, 3.5% to 4.5% of them singletons. This sequence originates from a man between 18 and 35 years old who received the YFV17D yellow fever vaccine. The chain employs TRBV20-1 and TRBJ2-1, with 7 bases fitting TRBD1. Sequenced material: PBMCs, taken 15 days after the yellow fever booster vaccination. DNA for the CDR3: TGCAGTGCTCCCTCGGACAGGCTCTACAATGAGCAGTTCTTC. Amino acids: CSAPSDRLYNEQFF.